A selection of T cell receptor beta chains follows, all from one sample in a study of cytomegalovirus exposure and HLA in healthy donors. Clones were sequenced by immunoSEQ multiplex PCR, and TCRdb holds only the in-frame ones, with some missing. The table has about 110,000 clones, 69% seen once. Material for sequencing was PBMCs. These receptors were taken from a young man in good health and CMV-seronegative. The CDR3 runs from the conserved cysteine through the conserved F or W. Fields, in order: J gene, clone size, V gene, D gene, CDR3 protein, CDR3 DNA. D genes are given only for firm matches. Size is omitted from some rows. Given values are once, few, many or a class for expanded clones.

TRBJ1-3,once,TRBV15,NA,CATSRDHMAGNTIYF,TGTGCCACCAGCAGAGATCACATGGCTGGAAACACCATATATTTT
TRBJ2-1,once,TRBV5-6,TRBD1,CASSSGTGNEQFF,TGTGCCAGCAGTTCCGGGACAGGGAATGAGCAGTTCTTC
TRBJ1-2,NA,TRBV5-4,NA,CASSSGTVSFYGYTF,TGTGCCAGCAGCTCCGGGACTGTTAGTTTCTATGGCTACACCTTC
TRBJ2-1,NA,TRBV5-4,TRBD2,CASTHGGGIRNNEQFF,TGTGCCAGCACCCACGGGGGGGGGATCCGAAACAATGAGCAGTTCTTC
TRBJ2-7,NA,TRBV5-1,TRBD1,CASSFTSATGGAYEQYF,TGCGCCAGCAGCTTCACCAGTGCGACAGGGGGCGCTTACGAGCAGTACTTC
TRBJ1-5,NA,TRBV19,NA,CASGKERDQPQHF,TGTGCCAGTGGCAAAGAGCGGGATCAGCCCCAGCATTTT
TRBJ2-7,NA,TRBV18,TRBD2,CASSPGLAGGWNEQYF,TGTGCCAGCTCACCGGGACTAGCGGGAGGTTGGAACGAGCAGTACTTC
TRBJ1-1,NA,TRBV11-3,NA,CASSFRTEVFTEAFF,TGTGCCAGCAGCTTCCGGACAGAGGTTTTCACTGAAGCTTTCTTT
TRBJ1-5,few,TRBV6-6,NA,CASSPTRGSPQHF,TGTGCCAGCAGTCCCACTCGGGGGTCGCCCCAGCATTTT
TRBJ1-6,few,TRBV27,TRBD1,CASSWTGTAYNSPLHF,TGTGCCAGCAGTTGGACCGGGACAGCATATAATTCACCCCTCCACTTT
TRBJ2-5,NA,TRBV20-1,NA,CSATTGSAQYF,TGCAGTGCTACCACAGGGTCGGCCCAGTACTTC
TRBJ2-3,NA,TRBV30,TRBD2,CAWTHGLADITDTQYF,TGTGCCTGGACCCATGGACTAGCGGACATCACAGATACGCAGTATTTT
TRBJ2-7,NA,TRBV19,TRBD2,CASSMQAGAFQQYF,TGTGCCAGTAGTATGCAAGCGGGGGCCTTCCAGCAGTACTTC
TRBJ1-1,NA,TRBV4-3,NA,CASSQDRERPNTEAFF,TGCGCCAGCAGCCAAGATAGAGAGCGGCCGAACACTGAAGCTTTCTTT
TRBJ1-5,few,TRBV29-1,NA,CSVSVLSNQPQHF,TGCAGCGTTTCGGTTCTTAGCAATCAGCCCCAGCATTTT
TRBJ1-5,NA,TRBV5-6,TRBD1,CASSRGTGQNQPQHF,TGTGCCAGCAGCCGCGGGACAGGACAGAATCAGCCCCAGCATTTT
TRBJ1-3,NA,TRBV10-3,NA,CAIRPSSGNTIYF,TGTGCCATCAGGCCGAGCTCTGGAAACACCATATATTTT
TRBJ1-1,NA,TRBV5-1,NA,CASSFGYGENTEAFF,TGCGCCAGCAGCTTCGGGTATGGCGAAAACACTGAAGCTTTCTTT
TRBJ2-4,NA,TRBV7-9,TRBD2,CASSFGSGRPQDKNIQYF,TGTGCCAGCAGCTTCGGTAGCGGGAGACCCCAAGACAAAAACATTCAGTACTTC
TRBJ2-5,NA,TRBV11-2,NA,CASSLDRGTGSRGTQYF,TGTGCCAGCAGCTTAGATCGAGGAACAGGCTCCAGGGGGACCCAGTACTTC
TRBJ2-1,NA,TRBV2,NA,CASSEGSYNEQFF,TGTGCCAGCAGTGAAGGTAGTTACAATGAGCAGTTCTTC
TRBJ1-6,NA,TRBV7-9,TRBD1,CASSLGQGGSPLHF,TGTGCCAGCAGCTTGGGACAGGGAGGTTCACCCCTCCACTTT
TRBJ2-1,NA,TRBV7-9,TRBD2,CSSSHNGEPGGRRYNEQFF,TGTTCCAGCAGCCATAATGGGGAGCCGGGAGGGCGTAGATACAATGAGCAGTTCTTC
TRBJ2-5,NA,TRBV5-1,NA,CASSSFPPQETQYF,TGCGCCAGCAGCTCGTTCCCCCCCCAAGAGACCCAGTACTTC
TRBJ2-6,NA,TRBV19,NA,CASSPTGANVLTF,TGTGCCAGTAGTCCAACTGGGGCCAACGTCCTGACTTTC
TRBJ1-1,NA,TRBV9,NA,CASSAGEENTEAFF,TGTGCCAGCAGCGCAGGGGAAGAGAACACTGAAGCTTTCTTT
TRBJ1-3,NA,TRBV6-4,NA,CASSYPRAISGNTIYF,TGTGCCAGCAGTTACCCCAGGGCAATCTCTGGAAACACCATATATTTT
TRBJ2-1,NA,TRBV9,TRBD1,CASSATPQGAGEQFF,TGTGCCAGCAGCGCGACCCCGCAGGGGGCGGGTGAGCAGTTCTTC
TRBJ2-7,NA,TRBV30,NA,CAWSVVPGEQYF,TGTGCCTGGAGTGTTGTCCCGGGGGAGCAGTACTTC
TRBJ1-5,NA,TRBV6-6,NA,CASSSRQVNQPQHF,TGTGCCAGCAGTTCACGACAGGTTAATCAGCCCCAGCATTTT
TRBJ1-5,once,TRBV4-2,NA,CASSQRGTSSNQPQHF,TGTGCCAGCAGCCAAAGGGGGACAAGCAGCAATCAGCCCCAGCATTTT
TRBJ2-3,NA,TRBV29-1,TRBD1,CSVAQGADTQYF,TGCAGCGTTGCCCAGGGGGCAGATACGCAGTATTTT
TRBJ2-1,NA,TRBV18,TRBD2,CASSPMKREESEQFF,TGTGCCAGCTCACCAATGAAGCGGGAGGAGAGTGAGCAGTTCTTC
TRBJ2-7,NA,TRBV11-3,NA,CASSSRGYSYEQYF,TGTGCCAGCAGCTCAAGAGGTTACTCCTACGAGCAGTACTTC
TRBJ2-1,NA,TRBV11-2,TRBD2,CASSLAGGHYNEQFF,TGTGCCAGCAGCTTAGCGGGAGGGCACTACAATGAGCAGTTCTTC
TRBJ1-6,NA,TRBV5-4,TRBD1,CASSLAVDRGSPLHF,TGTGCCAGCAGCTTGGCCGTTGACAGGGGTTCACCCCTCCACTTT
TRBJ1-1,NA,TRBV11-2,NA,CASSLSGGRAFF,TGTGCCAGCAGCTTATCGGGGGGTAGAGCTTTCTTT
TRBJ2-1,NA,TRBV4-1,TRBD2,CASSQVGSSGYNEQFF,TGCGCCAGCAGCCAAGTCGGGTCTAGCGGATACAATGAGCAGTTCTTC
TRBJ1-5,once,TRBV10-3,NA,CAISPGDQPQHF,TGTGCCATCAGTCCAGGTGATCAGCCCCAGCATTTT
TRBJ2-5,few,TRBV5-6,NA,CASSRTDKETQYF,TGTGCCAGCAGCCGGACGGACAAAGAGACCCAGTACTTC
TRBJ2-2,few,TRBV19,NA,CASSIKTGELFF,TGTGCCAGTAGTATCAAAACCGGGGAGCTGTTTTTT
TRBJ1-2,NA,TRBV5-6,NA,CASSLYSTGTDYYGYTF,TGTGCCAGCAGCTTATATTCGACCGGGACTGACTATTATGGCTACACCTTC
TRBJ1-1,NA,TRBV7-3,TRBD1,CASSPRQGAEAFF,TGTGCCAGCAGTCCTCGACAGGGGGCTGAAGCTTTCTTT
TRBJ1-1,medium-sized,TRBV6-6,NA,CASTRDDAAEAFF,TGTGCCAGCACCAGGGATGATGCGGCTGAAGCTTTCTTT
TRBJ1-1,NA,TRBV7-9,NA,CSSSGAQTEAFF,TGTTCCAGCAGCGGGGCACAGACTGAAGCTTTCTTT
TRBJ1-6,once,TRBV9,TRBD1,CASSLTGTGKYNSPLHF,TGTGCCAGCAGCTTAACCGGGACAGGGAAATATAATTCACCCCTCCACTTT
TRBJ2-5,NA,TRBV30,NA,CASTESRLLGGTQYF,TGTGCCTCAACCGAGTCGCGTCTTTTGGGAGGGACCCAGTACTTC
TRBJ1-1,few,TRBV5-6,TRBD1,CASSLWVTGGTEAFF,TGTGCCAGCAGCTTGTGGGTCACAGGGGGCACTGAAGCTTTCTTT
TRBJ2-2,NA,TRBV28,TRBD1,CASSFRDRNTGELFF,TGTGCCAGCAGTTTCCGGGACAGGAACACCGGGGAGCTGTTTTTT
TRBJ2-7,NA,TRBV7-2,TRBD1,CASSLGSRGRSYEQYF,TGTGCCAGCAGCTTAGGGAGCAGGGGGCGATCCTACGAGCAGTACTTC
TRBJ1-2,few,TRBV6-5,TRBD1,CASRPQGARYGYTF,TGTGCCAGCCGCCCCCAGGGGGCGCGGTATGGCTACACCTTC
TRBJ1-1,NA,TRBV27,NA,CASSFTAWGDTEAFF,TGTGCCAGCAGTTTCACAGCCTGGGGGGACACTGAAGCTTTCTTT
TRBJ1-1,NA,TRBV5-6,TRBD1,CASSSASGGNTEAFF,TGTGCCAGCAGCTCCGCTTCAGGGGGCAACACTGAAGCTTTCTTT